Each of the 31 T cell receptor beta chains below was sequenced from the same sample in a study of shared clonotypes between healthy human individuals. The method was immunoSEQ multiplex PCR; TCRdb's version includes in-frame clones alone and lacks a portion of them. This sample carries hundreds of thousands of clones, almost 97% of them seen once, and the ten largest clones take 0.06%. Material: naive CD4+ T cells sorted from blood. Subset in this sample: CD45RA+ positively selected. These receptors were obtained from a woman in her 30s in good health.

This chain joins TRBV6-5 and TRBJ1-3, with D hard to call. V lost 2 bases and J 4 bases, leaving 15 bases between the germline ends. The CDR3 is 16 amino acids. Germline loops: CDR1 MNHEY, CDR2 SVGAGI. The CDR3 loop reads CASSYSASGRGNTIYF. The DNA for the CDR3 is TGTGCCAGCAGTTACAGTGCATCAGGACGGGGAAACACCATATATTTT.

This rearrangement joins TRBV25-1 to TRBJ2-5; 8 nucleotides align to TRBD1. CDR1 is MGHDK and CDR2 is SYGVNS in the germline V gene. V lost 4 bases and J lost 5; bases outside the gene matches: 12. The CDR3 covers 16 residues. The CDR3, as DNA: TGTGCCAGCAGTGGGACAGGGCCCGTTATAAGGGAGACCCAGTACTTC. This gives the protein CASSGTGPVIRETQYF.

The J gene is TRBJ2-7, the V gene TRBV7-9; 9 bases map to TRBD2. This CDR3 is built from 15 residues. Germline V gene sequence: CDR1 SEHNR, CDR2 FQNEAQ (reference sequence). V shed 6 bases, J shed 4 bases, and the junction held 10 bases outside the gene matches. CDR3 sequence: CASSTNSGSRYEQYF. In DNA form, the CDR3 reads TGTGCCAGCAGTACTAATAGCGGGAGTCGGTACGAGCAGTACTTC.

This clone appeared a single time. The chain carries TRBV19 and TRBJ1-5; 7 nucleotides align to TRBD1. This CDR3 contains 16 residues. The junction had 9 bases not matched to a gene; V was cut back by 5 bases and J by 2 bases. Germline V gene sequence: CDR1 LNHDA, CDR2 SQIVND (reference sequence). CDR3 coding DNA: TGTGCCAGTAGTCTCGGTACGGGACAGCGCAATCAGCCCCAGCATTTT. This encodes CASSLGTGQRNQPQHF.

This chain's CDR3 is CASSLGRGRNEQYF. CDR3 nucleotides: TGTGCCAGCAGCCTGGGGAGGGGACGAAACGAGCAGTACTTC. The chain joins TRBV11-2 to TRBJ2-7; 7 positions match TRBD2. J gave up 5 bases and V 5 bases, and 9 bases lay outside the gene matches. The CDR3 has 14 residues. Germline V gene lookup returns CDR1 SGHAT and CDR2 FQNNGV.

This clone came up once. The chain employs TRBV10-1 and TRBJ2-7; either TRBD1 or TRBD2 may fit D (6 bases each). Per the germline V gene, CDR1 is WNHNN and CDR2 is SYGVQD (reference sequence). The CDR3 has 16 residues. V was trimmed by 4 bases and J by 0 bases, leaving 16 bases between them. CDR3: CASSGGDIASSYEQYF. In DNA form, the CDR3 reads TGCGCCAGCAGTGGCGGGGACATAGCGTCCTCCTACGAGCAGTACTTC.

This chain links TRBV14 with TRBJ2-5, with 7 positions matching TRBD1. The germline CDR1 and CDR2 sequences are SGHDN and FVKESK. With 3 bases clipped from V and 5 bases from J, the junction kept 6 bases outside the gene matches. The CDR3 sequence is 14 residues long. CDR3 sequence reads: CASSQTGFGETQYF. DNA for the CDR3: TGTGCCAGCAGCCAGACAGGGTTTGGGGAGACCCAGTACTTC.

The DNA for the CDR3 is TGTGCCAGCAGTTTAGGGGGGGAGCAGTACTTC. Its translation is CASSLGGEQYF. The chain carries TRBV28 and TRBJ2-7; TRBD2 might be the D (6 bases). The CDR3 is 11 residues long. From germline, CDR1 is MDHEN and CDR2 SYDVKM. Between the trimmed V and J ends, which lost 2 bases and 7 bases, there was a span of 6 bases.

The CDR3 DNA is TGCGCCAGCAGTGACGCGGCTAGCGGCACAGATACGCAGTATTTT. This translates into CASSDAASGTDTQYF. This chain links TRBV10-1 with TRBJ2-3, with a possible D match to TRBD2 (6 bases). Trimming left V 3 bases short and J 1 base short, with 11 bases between. Germline V gene data show CDR1 as WNHNN and CDR2 as SYGVQD (reference sequence). The CDR3 has 15 residues.

The J gene is TRBJ2-5, the V gene TRBV15; 7 bases are a match to TRBD2. The DNA end is a closer match to TRBJ2-7, so the J assignment may be wrong. The length of the CDR3 is 16 residues. The germline gives CDR1 LNHNV, CDR2 YYDKDF (reference sequence). The CDR3 sequence: CATSRDLAGALYEQYF. The CDR3 DNA sequence: TGTGCCACCAGCAGAGACTTGGCGGGAGCCCTCTACGAGCAGTACTTC.

This chain links TRBV4-1 with TRBJ1-5, with a possible D match to TRBD1 (5 bases). CDR3 length: 17 amino acids. Per the germline V gene, CDR1 is MGHRA and CDR2 is YSYEKL. The V gene lost 0 bases and the J gene lost 0 bases, with 12 bases spanning the gap. The CDR3: CASSQDLQGYSNQPQHF. The CDR3 DNA follows: TGCGCCAGCAGCCAAGATCTCCAGGGCTATAGCAATCAGCCCCAGCATTTT.

The chain couples TRBV10-3 to TRBJ2-5; D might be TRBD1 or TRBD2, each matching 5 bases. Deletions cut 3 bases from V and 1 base from J, with 15 bases between. Per the germline V gene, CDR1 is ENHRY and CDR2 is SYGVKD. The CDR3 sequence is 16 residues long. The CDR3 loop reads CAISDLGEMIQETQYF. CDR3 DNA: TGTGCCATCAGTGATTTAGGGGAGATGATCCAAGAGACCCAGTACTTC.

The V call is TRBV18, the J call TRBJ2-1, with 11 bases that match TRBD2. J gave up 3 bases and V 2 bases, and 3 bases lay outside the gene matches. Germline assignment: CDR1 KGHSH and CDR2 LQKENI. The CDR3 is 16 residues long. This CDR3 is CASSPGTSGLYNEQFF. The CDR3 nucleotides read TGTGCCAGCTCACCAGGGACTAGCGGACTCTACAATGAGCAGTTCTTC.

V usage is TRBV11-2 and J usage is TRBJ2-7; possibly TRBD1 for D (6 bases). Between the trimmed V and J ends, which lost 3 bases and 3 bases, there was a span of 9 bases. CDR3 length equals 13 residues. Germline lookup yields CDR1 SGHAT and CDR2 FQNNGV. The CDR3 DNA sequence: TGTGCCAGCAGCTTGGACAGCGACTACGAGCAGTACTTC. It yields the protein CASSLDSDYEQYF.

The chain employs TRBV5-1 and TRBJ1-2; D gene uncertain. Trimming removed 3 bases from V and 7 bases from J, with 4 bases in between. The CDR3 runs to 10 residues. Germline loops: CDR1 SGHRS, CDR2 YFSETQ. CDR3 amino acids: CASSSRGYTF. The DNA of the CDR3 is TGCGCCAGCAGCTCTCGTGGCTACACCTTC.

The V gene is TRBV5-6, the J gene TRBJ2-3; 7 bases are shared with TRBD1. There are 14 residues in the CDR3. The germline CDR1 and CDR2 sequences are SGHDT and YYEEEE. With V trimmed by 3 bases and J by 5 bases, 6 bases remained unmatched. The CDR3 bases are TGTGCCAGCAGCTCCCGGGACAGAGGAGATACGCAGTATTTT. Protein product: CASSSRDRGDTQYF.

V and J are TRBV19 and TRBJ1-1; D is unclear. V gave up 1 base and J gave up 1 base, with 10 bases separating them. CDR1 LNHDA and CDR2 SQIVND come from the germline V gene (reference sequence). The CDR3 has 15 amino acids. The CDR3, as DNA: TGTGCCAGTAGTATAGGTGGCAGGAGGAACACTGAAGCTTTCTTT. It specifies CASSIGGRRNTEAFF.

The chain links TRBV10-2 to TRBJ1-2; the D gene is possibly TRBD1 (6 bases). The germline gives CDR1 WSHSY, CDR2 SAAADI. The CDR3 is made up of 14 amino acids. V lost 3 bases and J lost 5, with 13 bases in between. The CDR3 nucleotides are TGCGCCAGCAGTGATGGGGGGCCCAAATATGGCTACACCTTC. Translated: CASSDGGPKYGYTF.

The J gene is TRBJ2-1, the V gene TRBV7-3; TRBD2 might be the D (5 bases). This CDR3 has 12 amino acids. Between the trimmed V and J ends, which lost 5 bases and 8 bases, there was a span of 10 bases. Germline loops: CDR1 SGHTA, CDR2 FQGTGA. This chain's CDR3 is CASSPGLHEQFF. The CDR3, as DNA: TGTGCCAGCAGCCCCGGACTCCATGAGCAGTTCTTC.

This clone was observed a single time. The CDR3 bases are TGTGCCAGCAGCGATCCCCTCCGGGTCGAGCAGTACTTC. Residues: CASSDPLRVEQYF. V gene TRBV6-1 combines with J gene TRBJ2-7; no definite D call. The CDR3 sequence is 13 residues long. Trimming shortened V by 6 bases and J by 6 bases, and 15 bases separated the two germline ends. In germline, CDR1 is MNHNS, CDR2 SASEGT.

This rearrangement joins TRBV7-3 to TRBJ2-3, with 8 bases aligning to TRBD2. J gave up 0 bases and V 2 bases, and 4 bases lay outside the gene matches. Germline lookup yields CDR1 SGHTA and CDR2 FQGTGA. This CDR3 has 16 amino acids. CDR3 amino acids: CASSLGPGGSTDTQYF. CDR3 bases: TGTGCCAGCAGCTTAGGCCCGGGAGGGAGCACAGATACGCAGTATTTT.

Notes on this clone: One end of the junction is discordant with germline, which a read error may explain. This chain's CDR3 is CAWSVRPPFRHF. For the CDR3, the DNA is TGTGCCTGGAGTGTACGTCCGCCCTTCCGGCATTTT. The chain recombines TRBV30 with TRBJ1-3, with unresolved D. Germline V CDR1 and CDR2: GTSNPN, SVGIG (reference sequence). This CDR3 has 12 residues.

The chain recombines TRBV5-1 with TRBJ2-7, with D hard to call. This CDR3 contains 14 residues. Germline V gene sequence: CDR1 SGHRS, CDR2 YFSETQ. V lost 5 bases and J lost 2, with 14 bases in between. The CDR3 spells CASRPPEATYEQYF. The CDR3 nucleotides read TGCGCCAGCAGACCGCCCGAGGCAACCTACGAGCAGTACTTC.

The CDR3 DNA follows: TGTGCCAGCAGCCAAAGCGGGAGCGGGGAGCTGTTTTTT. This gives the protein CASSQSGSGELFF. V is TRBV14 and J is TRBJ2-2; 8 bases agree with TRBD2. With V trimmed by 2 bases and J by 7 bases, 0 bases remained unmatched. This CDR3 region has 13 residues. The germline CDR1 and CDR2 sequences are SGHDN and FVKESK.

This clone was observed a single time. V is TRBV19 and J is TRBJ1-5; 7 nucleotides align to TRBD1. The CDR3 is 14 residues long. CDR1 is LNHDA and CDR2 is SQIVND in the germline V gene (reference sequence). V was clipped by 5 bases and J by 4 bases; unmatched bases: 5. The CDR3: CASSPAGGNQPQHF. DNA for the CDR3: TGTGCCAGTAGTCCGGCAGGGGGGAATCAGCCCCAGCATTTT.

Only one count was recorded for this clone. This rearrangement joins TRBV5-1 to TRBJ2-1; D is perhaps TRBD2 (5 bases). The germline V and J ends were trimmed by 4 bases and 7 bases, with 12 bases remaining between them. Germline CDR1 is SGHRS and CDR2 is YFSETQ. The CDR3 covers 13 residues. The CDR3 nucleotides read TGCGCCAGCAGCGCCACGAGCGGAAATGAGCAGTTCTTC. Protein product: CASSATSGNEQFF.

The V call is TRBV6-5, the J call TRBJ1-1, with TRBD1 identical over 7 bases. Germline values: CDR1 MNHEY, CDR2 SVGAGI. V was pared by 6 bases and J by 3 bases, with 7 bases of the junction left unmatched. The CDR3 has 14 amino acids. The CDR3 reads CASRGTDDYTEAFF. CDR3 nucleotides: TGTGCCAGCAGGGGGACAGATGACTACACTGAAGCTTTCTTT.

The gene calls are TRBV18 and TRBJ2-1; D call uncertain. The V gene lost 2 bases and the J gene lost 2 bases, with 7 bases spanning the gap. Germline lookup yields CDR1 KGHSH and CDR2 LQKENI. CDR3 length: 14 amino acids. CDR3 region: CASSPDGPYNEQFF. The DNA for the CDR3 is TGTGCCAGCTCACCAGACGGACCCTACAATGAGCAGTTCTTC.

This clone was seen a single time. V usage is TRBV15 and J usage is TRBJ1-5, with a weak D call TRBD1 (5 bases). V was clipped by 1 base and J by 7 bases, with 11 bases between them. The CDR3 loop spans 14 amino acids. CDR1 LNHNV and CDR2 YYDKDF come from the germline V gene (reference sequence). The CDR3 reads CATSRGGVDQPQHF. The CDR3 DNA sequence: TGTGCCACCAGCAGAGGAGGGGTTGACCAGCCCCAGCATTTT.

This chain connects TRBV5-1 to TRBJ2-3; 12 positions agree with TRBD2. With 3 bases clipped from V and 5 bases from J, the junction kept 7 bases outside the gene matches. Germline CDR1 is SGHRS and CDR2 is YFSETQ. The CDR3 totals 16 residues. The CDR3 DNA sequence: TGCGCCAGCAGCTCTACCAGACTAGCGGGAGTAGATACGCAGTATTTT. Its protein product is CASSSTRLAGVDTQYF.

A single count supports this clone. The J gene is TRBJ2-7, the V gene TRBV7-8; 9 bases agree with TRBD2. The CDR3 length is 16 residues. Trimming cost V 3 bases and J 2 bases; bases outside gene matches: 8. Germline lookup yields CDR1 SGHVS and CDR2 FQNEAQ. CDR3 region: CASSFRRLAEPYEQYF. Written as DNA, the CDR3 is TGTGCCAGCAGCTTCCGCAGACTAGCGGAGCCCTACGAGCAGTACTTC.